The subject of this entry is one T cell receptor beta chain. The germline V gene encodes CDR1 MNHEY and CDR2 SVGAGI. This CDR3 region has 14 residues. Trimming shortened V by 2 bases and J by 3 bases, and 7 bases separated the two germline ends. The data were obtained in a study of spatial heterogeneity in lung cancer. Study context: A total of roughly 72 untreated early-stage non-small cell lung cancer patients served as donors.

Stated time point: blood at routine non-recurrence follow-up after resection. Unsorted tumor, nontumor lung tissue or cryopreserved PBMC supplied the whole RNA. All TCR cDNA molecules were individually tagged with a unique molecular identifier. TCRdb re-derived calls from the 5' RACE reads in MiXCR, one entry per CDR3 protein. The repertoire holds roughly 99,000 distinct CDR3 sequences, around 19% seen once, with less than 25% in the top ten. The sequences come from PBMCs, collected at follow-up. The chain has TRBV6-5 and TRBJ2-2; D possibly matches TRBD1 or TRBD2 (5 bases each). This TCR was recovered from a male donor with early-stage non-small cell lung cancer. As DNA, the CDR3 is TGTGCCAGCAGTTACGGGACCTACACCGGGGAGCTGTTTTTT. The encoded protein is CASSYGTYTGELFF.